Following are 29 T cell receptor beta chains from one sample sequenced in a study of cytomegalovirus exposure and HLA in healthy donors. Primers included in the PCR were 60 Vbeta and 13 Jbeta primers. The data were produced by immunoSEQ multiplex PCR, yet TCRdb's version contains in-frame clones alone and is incomplete. The table lists some 150,000 clones, over 80% of them singletons. Sequencing used PBMCs. These receptors all come from a female donor in good health and CMV-seronegative.

A single count supports this clone. V usage is TRBV6-1 and J usage is TRBJ1-1; a possible D gene is TRBD1 (6 bases). The CDR3 loop spans 15 amino acids. Germline CDR1 reads MNHNS; CDR2 reads SASEGT. The germline V and J ends were trimmed by 6 bases and 1 base, with 15 bases remaining between them. The CDR3 sequence is CASRLGGGANTEAFF. DNA for the CDR3: TGTGCCAGCAGGTTAGGGGGTGGGGCGAACACTGAAGCTTTCTTT.

This clone is a singleton in its sample. The gene calls are TRBV15 and TRBJ1-1; D remains ambiguous. Germline CDR1 is LNHNV and CDR2 is YYDKDF (reference sequence). V was cut by 3 bases and J by 4 bases, with 6 bases left in between. CDR3 length equals 12 residues. The CDR3 sequence: CATSSVATEAFF. CDR3 nucleotide sequence: TGTGCCACCAGCAGTGTGGCCACTGAAGCTTTCTTT.

The chain uses TRBV5-1 and TRBJ2-2; the match to TRBD2 covers 7 bases. The V segment lost 3 bases and the J segment 2 bases; nucleotides outside the gene matches: 10. Germline CDR1 and CDR2: SGHRS and YFSETQ. The CDR3 length is 17 residues. The CDR3 is CASSSPLAGANTGELFF. The CDR3 DNA sequence: TGCGCCAGCAGCTCACCCTTGGCGGGAGCCAACACCGGGGAGCTGTTTTTT. The whole variable domain, filled in from reference TRBV5-1 and TRBJ2-2, reads KAGVTQTPRYLIKTRGQQVTLSCSPISGHRSVSWYQQTPGQGLQFLFEYFSETQRNKGNFPGRFSGRQFSNSRSEMNVSTLELGDSALYLCASSSPLAGANTGELFFGEGSRLTVL.

V and J are TRBV11-3 and TRBJ1-1, with a tentative D call TRBD1 (5 bases). The V gene's germline CDR1 is SGHNT and CDR2 YENEEA. The V end lost 3 bases, the J end lost 1 base, and 6 bases lay between the germline ends. This CDR3 region has 13 residues. CDR3 nucleotides: TGTGCCAGCAGCTTCGGGGGGAACACTGAAGCTTTCTTT. Protein sequence: CASSFGGNTEAFF.

The gene calls are TRBV5-5 and TRBJ2-7, with 8 bases lining up with TRBD1. CDR1 SGHKS and CDR2 YYEKEE come from the germline V gene (reference sequence). The CDR3 is made up of 14 amino acids. V was pared by 4 bases and J by 0 bases, with 3 bases of the junction left unmatched. The CDR3 region is CASSGDRSSYEQYF. The CDR3 DNA is TGTGCCAGCAGCGGGGACAGGAGCTCCTACGAGCAGTACTTC.

The chain carries TRBV9 and TRBJ2-3; 13 positions agree with TRBD2. The CDR3 loop spans 16 amino acids. Trimming cost V 3 bases and J 1 base; bases outside gene matches: 2. Per the germline V gene, CDR1 is SGDLS and CDR2 is YYNGEE. The CDR3 bases are TGTGCCAGCAGCGCACTAGCGGGAGGGGGCACAGATACGCAGTATTTT. Translating it yields CASSALAGGGTDTQYF.

The chain combines TRBV4-2 with TRBJ2-7, with a weak D call TRBD2 (6 bases). V was cut by 0 bases and J by 1 base, with 13 bases left in between. Germline CDR1 reads LGHNA; CDR2 reads YNFKEQ. The CDR3 has 16 amino acids. The CDR3 here is CASSQDFGGLSYEQYF. As DNA, the CDR3 is TGTGCCAGCAGCCAAGATTTCGGGGGACTGTCCTACGAGCAGTACTTC.

This clone qualifies as medium-sized (0.01 to 0.1%). The rearrangement links TRBV6-5 to TRBJ1-1; tentative D call: TRBD1 (5 bases). CDR3 length equals 13 residues. V was trimmed by 5 bases and J by 1 base, leaving 8 bases between them. Germline CDR1 is MNHEY and CDR2 is SVGAGI. CDR3 nucleotides: TGTGCCAGCAGTACGACAGAGAACACTGAAGCTTTCTTT. Translated, it gives CASSTTENTEAFF.

This clone came up a few times. CDR3 sequence: CASSSPGSRLNTEAFF. The DNA for the CDR3 is TGTGCCAGCAGTTCCCCCGGGAGCAGATTGAACACTGAAGCTTTCTTT. V and J are TRBV28 and TRBJ1-1; D unclear. V was trimmed by 4 bases and J by 0 bases, leaving 15 bases between them. CDR3 length: 16 residues. CDR1 and CDR2 (germline): MDHEN, SYDVKM.

The V gene is TRBV6-5, the J gene TRBJ2-7; D is perhaps TRBD2 (5 bases). V gave up 4 bases and J gave up 2 bases, with 12 bases separating them. The CDR3 runs to 14 residues. Germline values: CDR1 MNHEY, CDR2 SVGAGI. CDR3 in amino acids: CASSFGINPYEQYF. The CDR3 DNA sequence: TGTGCCAGCAGTTTCGGGATAAACCCCTACGAGCAGTACTTC.

The chain is built from TRBV5-1 and TRBJ2-7; 13 bases line up with TRBD2. The CDR3 spans 20 residues. From germline, CDR1 is SGHRS and CDR2 YFSETQ. V trimming: 5 bases; J trimming: 0 bases; junction bases outside the gene matches: 17. The CDR3 nucleotides read TGCGCCAGCAGTTTACGCGTAGGGAGACTAGCGGGAGGATTCTCCTACGAGCAGTACTTC. Its protein product is CASSLRVGRLAGGFSYEQYF.

This chain links TRBV4-1 with TRBJ1-2; 8 bases are a match to TRBD1. Germline V lookup: CDR1 MGHRA, CDR2 YSYEKL. The CDR3 extends over 16 amino acids. V lost 0 bases, J lost 2 bases, and 5 bases stayed unmatched. As DNA, the CDR3 is TGCGCCAGCAGCCAAGATCCGGGACAGGACAACTATGGCTACACCTTC. Its protein is CASSQDPGQDNYGYTF.

V gene TRBV5-6 combines with J gene TRBJ1-5, with D uncertain. Germline assignment: CDR1 SGHDT and CDR2 YYEEEE. Trimming pared 1 base from V and 0 bases from J, leaving 17 bases between. The CDR3 length is 18 residues. The DNA for the CDR3 is TGTGCCAGCAGCTTGACGCTCTCCTACCCCCTTAGCAATCAGCCCCAGCATTTT. It codes for CASSLTLSYPLSNQPQHF.

The rearrangement links TRBV14 to TRBJ2-5; 9 bases line up with TRBD1. V was pared by 2 bases and J by 3 bases, with 4 bases of the junction left unmatched. From germline, CDR1 is SGHDN and CDR2 FVKESK. The CDR3 is 15 amino acids. The DNA for the CDR3 is TGTGCCAGCAGCCAATCGGACAGGGGAAAAGAGACCCAGTACTTC. Its protein product is CASSQSDRGKETQYF.

This sequence joins TRBV4-2 and TRBJ1-4, with 7 bases fitting TRBD1. CDR1 LGHNA and CDR2 YNFKEQ come from the germline V gene. The ends lost 0 bases at V and 8 bases at J; junction bases unmatched: 15. The CDR3 consists of 18 residues. The CDR3 loop reads CASSQDGPQGGALEKLFF. The CDR3 coding sequence is TGTGCCAGCAGCCAAGATGGGCCCCAAGGGGGCGCGTTAGAAAAACTGTTTTTT.

The V call is TRBV6-1, the J call TRBJ2-2; D remains ambiguous. This CDR3 contains 15 residues. Germline-derived CDR1 and CDR2 are MNHNS and SASEGT. The V end was cut by 7 bases, the J end by 0 bases, with 12 bases between. CDR3 bases: TGTGCCAGCACTCTGAGGTCCGCGAACACCGGGGAGCTGTTTTTT. This encodes CASTLRSANTGELFF.

The chain couples TRBV19 to TRBJ1-2; D remains ambiguous. The V end lost 3 bases, the J end lost 2 bases, and 10 bases lay between the germline ends. There are 14 residues in the CDR3. Germline CDR1 reads LNHDA; CDR2 reads SQIVND (reference sequence). The CDR3 DNA sequence: TGTGCCAGTAGTATCGGACTGTCAAACTATGGCTACACCTTC. Translated, it gives CASSIGLSNYGYTF. The full variable domain, completed using reference TRBV19 and TRBJ1-2, is DGGITQSPKYLFRKEGQNVTLSCEQNLNHDAMYWYRQDPGQGLRLIYYSQIVNDFQKGDIAEGYSVSREKKESFPLTVTSAQKNPTAFYLCASSIGLSNYGYTFGSGTRLTVV.

The chain is built from TRBV7-8 and TRBJ1-5; a possible D gene is TRBD1 (5 bases). The ends were cut back, 2 bases at V and 4 bases at J, with 9 bases in the middle. This CDR3 has 14 residues. Germline CDR1 is SGHVS and CDR2 is FQNEAQ. This CDR3 is CASSLRGGNQPQHF. CDR3 DNA sequence: TGTGCCAGCAGCTTAAGGGGCGGAAATCAGCCCCAGCATTTT.

This clone was observed a handful of times. The chain carries TRBV29-1 and TRBJ1-1, with 7 bases fitting TRBD1. This CDR3 is 14 amino acids long. Germline trimming cut 7 bases from V and 3 bases from J; bases unmatched to any gene: 11. The germline gives CDR1 SQVTM, CDR2 ANQGSEA. Written as DNA, the CDR3 is TGCAGCGCCCAGGACAGGACTGAGGACACTGAAGCTTTCTTT. Residues: CSAQDRTEDTEAFF.

The V gene is TRBV29-1, the J gene TRBJ2-7; a weak D match, TRBD1 (6 bases). Trimming cost V 4 bases and J 3 bases, with 16 bases left between them. Germline values: CDR1 SQVTM, CDR2 ANQGSEA. The CDR3 extends over 14 amino acids. The CDR3 sequence: CSVGAQGEDYEQYF. CDR3 DNA sequence: TGCAGCGTTGGAGCACAGGGTGAGGACTACGAGCAGTACTTC.

This chain links TRBV6-5 with TRBJ2-5; 9 bases fit TRBD2. The CDR3 spans 15 residues. J gave up 2 bases and V 6 bases, and 7 bases lay outside the gene matches. CDR1 and CDR2 (germline): MNHEY, SVGAGI. The CDR3 DNA is TGTGCCAGCAGCCAGACTAGCGGAGTTCAAGAGACCCAGTACTTC. Amino acid sequence: CASSQTSGVQETQYF.

This chain connects TRBV2 to TRBJ1-1; TRBD1 might be the D (6 bases). Trimming took 1 base from V and 1 from J, leaving 10 bases between them. CDR3 length: 15 residues. Germline CDR1 SNHLY, CDR2 FYNNEI. The CDR3 DNA follows: TGTGCCAGCAGTGAAGGGCAGGGGTGGAACACTGAAGCTTTCTTT. It specifies CASSEGQGWNTEAFF.

The chain is built from TRBV6-5 and TRBJ1-1; TRBD1 matches at 7 bases. J was trimmed by 8 bases and V by 3 bases; bases with no gene match: 9. The CDR3 loop spans 14 amino acids. Per germline, CDR1 MNHEY and CDR2 SVGAGI. DNA for the CDR3: TGTGCCAGCAGTTATAGGACGACAGGGATGGAAGCTTTCTTT. Amino acids: CASSYRTTGMEAFF.

The chain uses TRBV4-1 and TRBJ1-4, with TRBD1 matching over 7 bases. CDR3 length equals 18 residues. J lost 4 bases, V lost 4 bases, and 15 bases had no gene match. CDR1 is MGHRA and CDR2 is YSYEKL in the germline V gene. The CDR3 reads CASSLKKGTALLNEKLFF. Here the CDR3 DNA reads TGCGCCAGCAGCCTAAAAAAAGGGACAGCCTTACTTAATGAAAAACTGTTTTTT.

This chain joins TRBV27 and TRBJ1-5; D may be TRBD1 (6 bases). Between the trimmed V and J ends, which lost 8 bases and 4 bases, there was a span of 15 bases. Looked up from germline, CDR1 is MNHEY and CDR2 is SMNVEV (reference sequence). The CDR3 totals 14 residues. CDR3 in amino acids: CASGLRGGNQPQHF. The CDR3 region has the DNA TGTGCCAGCGGTCTAAGGGGGGGTAATCAGCCCCAGCATTTT.

V is TRBV29-1 and J is TRBJ2-7; 10 nucleotides agree with TRBD2. The CDR3 has 14 amino acids. V dropped 2 bases and J dropped 2; count of bases not matched to a gene: 3. Per germline, CDR1 SQVTM and CDR2 ANQGSEA. The chain's CDR3 is CSVELAGETYEQYF. The CDR3 DNA follows: TGCAGCGTTGAACTAGCGGGAGAAACCTACGAGCAGTACTTC.

J is TRBJ2-5 and V is TRBV13; 7 bases line up with TRBD2. With 3 bases clipped from V and 4 bases from J, the junction kept 8 bases outside the gene matches. This CDR3 has 15 amino acids. CDR1 is PRHDT and CDR2 is FYEKMQ in the germline V gene (reference sequence). The DNA of the CDR3 is TGTGCCAGCAGCTTTGAGGGAGGGCCAAGAGAGACCCAGTACTTC. Translation gives CASSFEGGPRETQYF.

This chain uses TRBV10-2 with TRBJ2-7; 7 nucleotides line up with TRBD1. CDR1 and CDR2 from the germline V gene are WSHSY and SAAADI. This CDR3 has 13 amino acids. V lost 6 bases to trimming and J lost 4 bases; unmatched junction nucleotides: 6. The CDR3 loop is CASSWDSLYEQYF. DNA for the CDR3: TGCGCCAGCAGCTGGGACAGTCTTTACGAGCAGTACTTC.

This clone occurred once. The chain employs TRBV7-9 and TRBJ2-3; the D is unclear. Germline CDR1 SEHNR, CDR2 FQNEAQ (reference sequence). The ends were cut back, 4 bases at V and 8 bases at J, with 10 bases in the middle. This CDR3 contains 12 residues. CDR3 amino acids: CASSSEAFTQYF. The CDR3 DNA follows: TGTGCCAGCAGCTCCGAGGCCTTTACGCAGTATTTT. Looking up the rest from reference TRBV7-9 and TRBJ2-3 gives the full variable domain: DTGVSQNPRHKITKRGQNVTFRCDPISEHNRLYWYRQTLGQGPEFLTYFQNEAQLEKSRLLSDRFSAERPKGSFSTLEIQRTEQGDSAMYLCASSSEAFTQYFGPGTRLTVL.